This record looks at one T cell receptor beta chain sequence and its context. Its target is not known. This sample was included in a study of memory CD4+ T cells and cytomegalovirus serostatus. Study as a whole: Donors were healthy Belgian adults, 8 to 10 CMV seropositive and about 24 seronegative. Study-level findings and limits: Each of approximately 73 CMV-associated TCRbeta sequences occurred in one to five individuals.

Single viable CD3+CD4+CD8-CD45RO+ cells were sorted as the memory CD4+ T cells. Sequenced by immunoSEQ multiplex PCR; TCRdb stores in-frame clones only, minus some. The table shows roughly 50,000 clones, with around 80% occurring only once. This CDR3 contains 14 residues. CDR1 and CDR2 from the germline V gene are MNHNS and SASEGT. The junction had 9 bases not matched to a gene; V was cut back by 4 bases and J by 6 bases. This sequence joins TRBV6-1 and TRBJ2-7; 7 bases fit TRBD1. The clonotype originates from an adult in good health and CMV-seronegative. Sequencing was done on a sample of memory CD4+ T cells from blood. CDR3 loop: CASSVRTGGAEQYF. The CDR3 bases are TGTGCCAGCAGTGTCAGGACAGGAGGCGCCGAGCAGTACTTC.